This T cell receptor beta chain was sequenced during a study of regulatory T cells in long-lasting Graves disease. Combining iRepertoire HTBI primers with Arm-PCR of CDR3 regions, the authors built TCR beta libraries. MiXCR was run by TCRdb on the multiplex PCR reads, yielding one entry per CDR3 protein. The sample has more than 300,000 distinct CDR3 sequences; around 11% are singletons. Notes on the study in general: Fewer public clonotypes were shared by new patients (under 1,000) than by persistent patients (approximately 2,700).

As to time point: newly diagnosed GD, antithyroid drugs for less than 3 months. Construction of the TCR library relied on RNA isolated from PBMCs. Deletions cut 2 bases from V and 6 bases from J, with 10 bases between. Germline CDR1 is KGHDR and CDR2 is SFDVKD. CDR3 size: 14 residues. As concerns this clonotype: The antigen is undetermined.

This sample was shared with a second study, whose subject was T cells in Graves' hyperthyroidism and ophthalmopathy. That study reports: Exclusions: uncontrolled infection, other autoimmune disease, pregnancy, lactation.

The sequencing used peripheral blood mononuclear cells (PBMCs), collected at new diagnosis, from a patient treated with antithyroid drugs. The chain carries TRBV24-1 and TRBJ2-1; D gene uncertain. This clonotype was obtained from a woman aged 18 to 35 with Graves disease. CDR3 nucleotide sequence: TGTGCCACCAGTGATTCGACCCAGATCAATGAGCAGTTCTTC. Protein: CATSDSTQINEQFF.